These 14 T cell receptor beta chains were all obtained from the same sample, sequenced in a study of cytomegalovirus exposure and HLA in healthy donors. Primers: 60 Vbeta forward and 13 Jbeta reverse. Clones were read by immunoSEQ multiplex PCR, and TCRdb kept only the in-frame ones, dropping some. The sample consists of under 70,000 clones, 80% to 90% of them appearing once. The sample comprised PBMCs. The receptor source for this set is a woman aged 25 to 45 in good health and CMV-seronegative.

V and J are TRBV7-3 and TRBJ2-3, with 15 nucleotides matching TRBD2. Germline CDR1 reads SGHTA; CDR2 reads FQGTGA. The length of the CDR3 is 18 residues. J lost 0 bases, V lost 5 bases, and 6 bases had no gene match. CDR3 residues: CASSGLAGGKGSTDTQYF. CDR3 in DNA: TGTGCCAGCAGCGGACTAGCGGGAGGGAAAGGGAGCACAGATACGCAGTATTTT.

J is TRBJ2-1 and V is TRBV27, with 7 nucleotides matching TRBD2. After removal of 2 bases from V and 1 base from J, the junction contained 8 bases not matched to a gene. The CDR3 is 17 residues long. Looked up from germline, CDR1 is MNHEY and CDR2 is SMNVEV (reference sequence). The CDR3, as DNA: TGTGCCAGCAGTTTACGCCGGGCGGGAGATTCCTACAATGAGCAGTTCTTC. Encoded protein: CASSLRRAGDSYNEQFF.

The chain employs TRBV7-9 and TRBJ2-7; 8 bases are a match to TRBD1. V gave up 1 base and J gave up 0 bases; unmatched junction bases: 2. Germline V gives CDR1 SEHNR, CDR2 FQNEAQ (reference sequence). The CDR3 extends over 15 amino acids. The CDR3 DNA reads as TGTGCCAGCAGCTTAGTAGGACAGGGCTCCTACGAGCAGTACTTC. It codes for CASSLVGQGSYEQYF.

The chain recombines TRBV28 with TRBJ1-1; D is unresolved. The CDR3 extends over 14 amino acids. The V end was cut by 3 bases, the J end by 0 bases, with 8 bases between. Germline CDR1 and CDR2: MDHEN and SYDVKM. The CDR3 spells CASSFPVMNTEAFF. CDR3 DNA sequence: TGTGCCAGCAGTTTTCCGGTCATGAACACTGAAGCTTTCTTT.

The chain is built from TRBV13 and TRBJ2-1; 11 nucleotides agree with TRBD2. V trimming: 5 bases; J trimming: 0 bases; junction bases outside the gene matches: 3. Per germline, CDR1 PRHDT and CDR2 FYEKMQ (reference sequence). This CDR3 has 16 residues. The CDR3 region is CASSILAGASYNEQFF. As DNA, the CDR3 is TGTGCCAGCAGCATACTAGCGGGAGCCTCCTACAATGAGCAGTTCTTC.

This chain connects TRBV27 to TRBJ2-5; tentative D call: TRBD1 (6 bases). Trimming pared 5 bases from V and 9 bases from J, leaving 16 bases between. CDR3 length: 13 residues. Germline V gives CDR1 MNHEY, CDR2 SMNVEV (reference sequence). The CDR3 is CASSPTGPKAQYF. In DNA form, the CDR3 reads TGTGCCAGCAGTCCCACAGGGCCCAAGGCCCAGTACTTC.

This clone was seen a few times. The CDR3 DNA sequence: TGTGCCAGCAGGTTGTACGGGACAGGGGGGAATCAGCCCCAGCATTTT. This translates into CASRLYGTGGNQPQHF. The V call is TRBV28, the J call TRBJ1-5, with TRBD1 matching over 11 bases. The CDR3 contains 16 residues. Germline CDR1 reads MDHEN; CDR2 reads SYDVKM. J lost 4 bases, V lost 6 bases, and 8 bases had no gene match.

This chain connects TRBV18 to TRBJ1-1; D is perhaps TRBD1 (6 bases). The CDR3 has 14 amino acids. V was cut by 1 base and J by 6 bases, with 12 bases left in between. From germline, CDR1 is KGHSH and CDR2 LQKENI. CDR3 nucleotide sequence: TGTGCCAGCTCACCACAGGCAGGGGATCCTGAAGCTTTCTTT. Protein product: CASSPQAGDPEAFF.

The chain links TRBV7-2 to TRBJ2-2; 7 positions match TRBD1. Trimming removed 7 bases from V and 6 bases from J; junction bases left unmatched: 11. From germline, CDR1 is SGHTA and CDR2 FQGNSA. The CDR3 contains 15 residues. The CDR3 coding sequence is TGTGCCAGCACCCAAAGAAACCAGGGGGCCGGGGAGCTGTTTTTT. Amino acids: CASTQRNQGAGELFF.

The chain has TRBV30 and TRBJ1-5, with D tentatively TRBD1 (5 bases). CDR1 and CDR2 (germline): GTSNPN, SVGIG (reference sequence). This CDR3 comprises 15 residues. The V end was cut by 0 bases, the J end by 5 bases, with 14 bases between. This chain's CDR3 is CAWSVQSGIDQPQHF. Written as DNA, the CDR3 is TGTGCCTGGAGTGTACAGTCAGGGATAGATCAGCCCCAGCATTTT.

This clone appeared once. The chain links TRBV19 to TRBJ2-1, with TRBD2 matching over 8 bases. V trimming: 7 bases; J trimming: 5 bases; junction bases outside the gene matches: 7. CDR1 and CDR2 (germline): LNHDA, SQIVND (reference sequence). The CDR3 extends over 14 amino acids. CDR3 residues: CASNDLAGNNEQFF. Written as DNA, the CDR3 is TGTGCCAGTAACGACCTAGCGGGCAACAATGAGCAGTTCTTC.

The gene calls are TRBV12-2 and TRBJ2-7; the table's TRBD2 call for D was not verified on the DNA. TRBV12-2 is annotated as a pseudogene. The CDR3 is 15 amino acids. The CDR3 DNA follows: TGTGCAAGTCGCTTAGTTCCTAGCGGGAGATACGAGCAGTACTTC. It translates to CASRLVPSGRYEQYF.

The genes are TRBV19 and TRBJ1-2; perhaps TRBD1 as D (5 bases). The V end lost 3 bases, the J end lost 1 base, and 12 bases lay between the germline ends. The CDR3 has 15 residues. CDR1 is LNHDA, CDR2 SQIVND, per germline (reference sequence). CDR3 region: CASSIQGIINYGYTF. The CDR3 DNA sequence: TGTGCCAGTAGTATCCAGGGCATCATTAACTATGGCTACACCTTC. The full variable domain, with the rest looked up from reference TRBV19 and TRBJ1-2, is DGGITQSPKYLFRKEGQNVTLSCEQNLNHDAMYWYRQDPGQGLRLIYYSQIVNDFQKGDIAEGYSVSREKKESFPLTVTSAQKNPTAFYLCASSIQGIINYGYTFGSGTRLTVV.

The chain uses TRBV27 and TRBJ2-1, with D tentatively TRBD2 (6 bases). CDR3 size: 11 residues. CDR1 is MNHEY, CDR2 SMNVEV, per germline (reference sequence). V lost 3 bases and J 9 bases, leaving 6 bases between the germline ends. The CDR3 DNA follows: TGTGCCAGCAGTTTCGGGAGTGAGCAGTTCTTC. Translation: CASSFGSEQFF.